The entry that follows covers one T cell receptor beta chain sequence. Antigen: not known. Second-dose schedules of about 4 or about 12 weeks were combined. CDR3 length: 12 residues. Trimming removed 4 bases at V and 9 bases at J, with 10 bases between. This table comes from immunoSEQ multiplex PCR, and its TCRdb copy is limited to in-frame clones, with some not included. The top ten clones hold 1.5% to 2% of a sample with roughly 180,000 clones, approximately 89% of them seen once. This specimen belongs to a study of T cell responses to AZD1222 COVID-19 vaccine. General study results and limits: In all cases, repertoires were sampled only after the peak T cell response. Donors were chiefly white British, with a greater number of females, and clonal diversity was perhaps underestimated. Only a handful of AZD1222 recipients tested seropositive at baseline.

This clonotype originated in an adult who received the AZD1222 COVID-19 vaccine. The chain links TRBV12-3 or TRBV12-4 to TRBJ2-1, with D unclear. Source: peripheral blood, taken 28 days after the second AZD1222 dose. The DNA of the CDR3 is TGTGCCAGCAGTTCCTACACGCCTGAGCAGTTCTTC. Protein: CASSSYTPEQFF.